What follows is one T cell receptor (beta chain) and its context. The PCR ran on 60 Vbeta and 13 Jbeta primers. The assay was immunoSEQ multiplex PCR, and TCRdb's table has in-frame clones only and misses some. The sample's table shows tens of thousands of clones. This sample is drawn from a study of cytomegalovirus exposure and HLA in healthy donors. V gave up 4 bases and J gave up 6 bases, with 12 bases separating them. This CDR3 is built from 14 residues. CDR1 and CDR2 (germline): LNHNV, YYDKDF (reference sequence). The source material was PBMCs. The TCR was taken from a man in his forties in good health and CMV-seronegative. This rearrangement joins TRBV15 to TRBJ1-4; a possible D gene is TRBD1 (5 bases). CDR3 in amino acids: CATSKRDGDEKLFF. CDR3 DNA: TGTGCCACCAGCAAGCGGGACGGAGATGAAAAACTGTTTTTT.